The 21 T cell receptor beta chains reported below all come from one sample, sequenced in a study of regulatory T cells in long-lasting Graves disease. Relying on iRepertoire HTBI primers and Arm-PCR of CDR3 regions, the team built TCR beta libraries. TCRdb itself ran the multiplex PCR reads through MiXCR, one entry per CDR3 protein. The sample lists about 620,000 distinct CDR3 sequences, under 20% seen once, with 15% to 20% in the top ten. Time point given: newly diagnosed GD, antithyroid drugs for less than 3 months. The TCR library was made from RNA that had been extracted from PBMCs in TRIzol. The same sample was also studied in work on T cells in Graves' hyperthyroidism and ophthalmopathy.

Sequences were derived from peripheral blood mononuclear cells (PBMCs), sampled at new diagnosis, from a patient treated with antithyroid drugs. These receptors were collected from a woman between 25 and 40 years old with Graves disease.

At least ten counts were recorded for this clonotype. The V call is TRBV6-2 or TRBV6-3, the J call TRBJ1-2, with 7 positions matching TRBD1. CDR3 length: 14 residues. J was trimmed by 5 bases and V by 0 bases; bases with no gene match: 3. Germline V lookup: CDR1 MNHEY, CDR2 SVGEGT. As DNA, the CDR3 is TGTGCCAGCAGTTACTCGCCCAGGGGGTATGGCTACACCTTC. This translates into CASSYSPRGYGYTF.

This clonotype has a count of ten or more. This CDR3 reads CSVAAPPGRDTEAFF. CDR3 in DNA: TGCAGCGTTGCGGCCCCGCCAGGGCGGGACACTGAAGCTTTCTTT. The chain joins TRBV29-1 to TRBJ1-1, with D perhaps matching TRBD1 (5 bases). CDR3 size: 15 residues. CDR1 SQVTM and CDR2 ANQGSEA come from the germline V gene. V was shortened by 4 bases and J by 3 bases, with 18 bases between the two germline ends.

The chain combines TRBV6-1 with TRBJ1-5; D is uncertain. Per germline, CDR1 MNHNS and CDR2 SASEGT. The CDR3 length is 13 residues. The V and J ends lost 8 bases and 7 bases respectively, with 15 bases between them. Here the CDR3 DNA reads TGTGCCAGCTGCCTCGACTCAACCCAGCCCCAGCATTTT. This sequence encodes CASCLDSTQPQHF.

This clonotype was recorded many times. V is TRBV10-2 and J is TRBJ1-2; 8 nucleotides line up with TRBD1. Germline V gives CDR1 WSHSY, CDR2 SAAADI. This CDR3 contains 15 residues. V gave up 4 bases and J gave up 3 bases; unmatched junction bases: 7. CDR3 bases: TGCGCCAGCAGTGCCCCTGGACAGGGTGACTATGGCTACACCTTC. This encodes CASSAPGQGDYGYTF.

On this clonotype itself: This clone may be a read error of a much larger clone one base away. The chain links TRBV11-2 to TRBJ2-1, with a possible D match to TRBD2 (6 bases). The V end was cut by 1 base, the J end by 16 bases, with 14 bases between. The CDR3 spans 12 residues. Germline V gene data show CDR1 as SGHAT and CDR2 as FQNNGV. In DNA, the CDR3 is TGTGCCAGCAGCTTAGTGTGGGAGGACTTATTCTTC. This codes for CASSLVWEDLFF.

The chain recombines TRBV6-5 with TRBJ2-7; a weak D match, TRBD1 (6 bases). Per the germline V gene, CDR1 is MNHEY and CDR2 is SVGAGI. The CDR3 consists of 14 residues. Trimming took 2 bases from V and 0 from J, leaving 8 bases between them. The CDR3 sequence: CASSYGGHSYEQYF. The CDR3 DNA is TGTGCCAGCAGTTACGGGGGCCACTCCTACGAGCAGTACTTC.

A remark on this clonotype: A single base separates this from a much larger clone, so it may be a read error. V gene TRBV5-1 combines with J gene TRBJ2-7; the match to TRBD2 covers 13 bases. The germline CDR1 and CDR2 sequences are SGHRS and YFSETQ. Trimming removed 2 bases from V and 2 bases from J; junction bases left unmatched: 7. This CDR3 has 17 residues. CDR3 loop: CASSFGGTSGEPYEQYF. The CDR3 region has the DNA TGCGCCAGCAGCTTTGGGGGGACTAGCGGGGAGCCCTACGAGCAGTACTTC.

In its sample, this clonotype was seen many times. This rearrangement joins TRBV2 to TRBJ2-3; 8 bases line up with TRBD1. Trimming removed 5 bases from V and 0 bases from J; junction bases left unmatched: 4. Germline loops: CDR1 SNHLY, CDR2 FYNNEI. This CDR3 is built from 15 residues. The CDR3 DNA reads as TGTGCCAGCAGTTTTGACAGGGGAAGCACAGATACGCAGTATTTT. Residues: CASSFDRGSTDTQYF. The variable domain in full, completed from reference TRBV2 and TRBJ2-3, reads EPEVTQTPSHQVTQMGQEVILRCVPISNHLYFYWYRQILGQKVEFLVSFYNNEISEKSEIFDDQFSVERPDGSNFTLKIRSTKLEDSAMYFCASSFDRGSTDTQYFGPGTRLTVL.

In the case of this clonotype: At one end, the junction sequence differs from germline, possibly due to a read error. The gene calls are TRBV7-7 and TRBJ2-7; D not resolved. The CDR3 loop spans 13 amino acids. CDR1 is SSHAT and CDR2 is FNYEAQ in the germline V gene (reference sequence). As DNA, the CDR3 is TGTGCTAGCAGCTCCGGACCTCAATACGAGCAGTACTTC. Translated, it gives CASSSGPQYEQYF.

V and J are TRBV19 and TRBJ2-1, with 9 bases lining up with TRBD2. Germline-derived CDR1 and CDR2 are LNHDA and SQIVND (reference sequence). The CDR3 sequence is 14 residues long. V lost 9 bases, J lost 10 bases, and 13 bases stayed unmatched. CDR3 coding DNA: TGTGCCAGCAAGCGGGAGGCGGATGCGAGGGAGCAGTTCTTC. Translated: CASKREADAREQFF.

In its sample, this clonotype was seen a few times. The chain uses TRBV6-1 and TRBJ2-1; no reliable D call. The germline V gene has CDR1 MNHNS and CDR2 SASEGT. The CDR3 is 12 residues long. Trimming shortened V by 3 bases and J by 9 bases, and 9 bases separated the two germline ends. CDR3: CASSDTPSEQFF. In nucleotides, the CDR3 is TGTGCCAGCAGTGACACCCCCAGTGAGCAGTTCTTC.

In its sample, this clonotype was seen a few times. This CDR3 reads CASSPPGGQRNLQYF. The CDR3 bases are TGTGCCAGCTCACCACCGGGCGGACAGAGGAACCTTCAGTACTTC. The gene calls are TRBV18 and TRBJ2-4; possibly TRBD1 for D (6 bases). The germline V and J ends were trimmed by 0 bases and 11 bases, with 17 bases remaining between them. Germline V gene data show CDR1 as KGHSH and CDR2 as LQKENI. This CDR3 comprises 15 residues.

This clonotype was counted at least ten times. The J gene is TRBJ2-1, the V gene TRBV6-1; no clear D. V was shortened by 10 bases and J by 0 bases, with 13 bases between the two germline ends. Germline-derived CDR1 and CDR2 are MNHNS and SASEGT. The CDR3 loop spans 14 amino acids. CDR3 in DNA: TGTGCCACCCGGACGGGTAGCTCCTACAATGAGCAGTTCTTC. The encoded protein is CATRTGSSYNEQFF.

V usage is TRBV24-1 and J usage is TRBJ1-1; D not certain. The CDR3 spans 10 residues. Per the germline V gene, CDR1 is KGHDR and CDR2 is SFDVKD. In nucleotides, the CDR3 is TGTGTATTCGGGAACACTGAAGCTTTCTTT. Translating gives CVFGNTEAFF.

V usage is TRBV20-1 and J usage is TRBJ2-1; TRBD2 matches 14 bases. Trimming at V came to 3 bases and at J to 15 bases, leaving 10 bases not matched to a gene. This CDR3 has 14 residues. CDR1 is DFQATT and CDR2 is SNEGSKA in the germline V gene (reference sequence). For the CDR3, the DNA is TGCAGTGCTAGGACTAGCGGGAGGGCCCAAGGTCCGTTCTTC. This translates into CSARTSGRAQGPFF.

This clonotype was recorded many times. The chain uses TRBV2 and TRBJ1-2, with 7 bases matching TRBD1. The CDR3 is 13 amino acids. The germline V gene encodes CDR1 SNHLY and CDR2 FYNNEI. The V and J ends lost 9 bases and 4 bases, in that order; junction bases with no gene match: 8. The CDR3 DNA follows: TGTGCCAGTAGAAGACAGGGTATCTATGGCTACACCTTC. It translates to CASRRQGIYGYTF.

The count of this clonotype is one. Given a much more abundant clone one base away, this may be a read error. The V call is TRBV10-3, the J call TRBJ1-2; TRBD1 agrees at 9 bases. Germline V gene data show CDR1 as ENHRY and CDR2 as SYGVKD. The CDR3 has 13 residues. CDR3 nucleotides: TGTGCCATCGAAGGGACAGGGCCCTATGGCTGCACCTTC. Amino acids: CAIEGTGPYGCTF.

This clonotype has more than one count but fewer than ten. The rearrangement uses TRBV9 and TRBJ2-7, with D possibly TRBD1 on 5 matching bases. This CDR3 is 15 amino acids long. Germline V gene data show CDR1 as SGDLS and CDR2 as YYNGEE. V lost 0 bases, J lost 0 bases, and 10 bases lay in between. The DNA of the CDR3 is TGTGCCAGCAGCGTAGGGGGCTCCCACTCCTACGAGCAGTACTTC. It is translated as CASSVGGSHSYEQYF.

Only a few counts were recorded for this clonotype. The V gene is TRBV20-1, the J gene TRBJ1-1, with 8 bases matching TRBD1. The CDR3 has 15 amino acids. CDR1 and CDR2 (germline): DFQATT, SNEGSKA (reference sequence). V was clipped by 6 bases and J by 0 bases; unmatched bases: 9. CDR3: CSAGQGSGVNTEAFF. The CDR3 nucleotides read TGCAGTGCAGGACAGGGTAGCGGCGTGAACACTGAAGCTTTCTTT.

This clonotype was counted ten times or more. The chain combines TRBV12-5 with TRBJ2-7; 16 bases fit TRBD2. This CDR3 is built from 20 residues. V lost 3 bases to trimming and J lost 2 bases; unmatched junction nucleotides: 13. Germline CDR1 reads LGHNT; CDR2 reads FRNRAP. CDR3 amino acids: CASGFDPGLAGGTSAYEQYF. CDR3 nucleotide sequence: TGTGCTAGTGGTTTTGACCCGGGACTAGCGGGAGGGACATCCGCCTACGAGCAGTACTTC.

The CDR3 spells CASSLFLGQNNQPQHF. Written as DNA, the CDR3 is TGTGCCAGCAGCTTGTTTTTGGGACAGAACAATCAGCCCCAGCATTTT. The chain links TRBV5-6 to TRBJ1-5, with 7 bases lining up with TRBD1. This CDR3 is 16 amino acids long. Germline-derived CDR1 and CDR2 are SGHDT and YYEEEE. After removal of 1 base from V and 3 bases from J, the junction contained 7 bases not matched to a gene.